This T cell receptor (beta chain) was retrieved from a study of blood T cell repertoires in COVID-19. Study-level background: PBMCs, B-cell-depleted T cells, or T cells provided the cDNA or gDNA that made up the material.

The CDR3 contains 16 residues. Trimming pared 6 bases from V and 6 bases from J, leaving 23 bases between. Germline loops: CDR1 ENHRY, CDR2 SYGVKD. Authors' data handling: Reference gene primer amplification gave nucleated cell count estimates. Using immunoSEQ multiplex PCR, the repertoire was profiled, and TCRdb retains in-frame clones only, with some absent. The V and J calls and the clone size are those of that table, but D and trimming were determined from the DNA. The sample consists of 150,000 to 170,000 clones, roughly 80% of them appearing once. This sequence joins TRBV10-3 and TRBJ1-2, with D perhaps TRBD1 (5 bases). This TCR came from a woman aged 55-69 years with acute or convalescent COVID-19. Sequences were obtained from peripheral blood. The CDR3 bases are TGTGCCATCAGCGGCGGGGACTCCCAAAAGATCAATGGCTACACCTTC. Protein: CAISGGDSQKINGYTF.